This TCR beta chain was captured in a study of blood T cell repertoires in COVID-19. Overall study context: Whether acute or convalescent, the COVID-19 samples came from the United States, Italy and Spain.

Assay: immunoSEQ multiplex PCR; the TCRdb copy retains only in-frame clones and omits some. This table has roughly 100,000 clones, 89% appearing once. V was pared by 2 bases and J by 5 bases, with 9 bases between. Germline-derived CDR1 and CDR2 are LNHDA and SQIVND (reference sequence). The CDR3 has 13 amino acids. In its sample, this clone was seen once. The chain links TRBV19 to TRBJ2-5, with unresolved D. The sequenced sample was peripheral blood. The source is a woman aged 70-85 years with acute or convalescent COVID-19. The CDR3, as DNA: TGTGCCAGTAGTATACAGGATGGGGAGACCCAGTACTTC. It specifies CASSIQDGETQYF.